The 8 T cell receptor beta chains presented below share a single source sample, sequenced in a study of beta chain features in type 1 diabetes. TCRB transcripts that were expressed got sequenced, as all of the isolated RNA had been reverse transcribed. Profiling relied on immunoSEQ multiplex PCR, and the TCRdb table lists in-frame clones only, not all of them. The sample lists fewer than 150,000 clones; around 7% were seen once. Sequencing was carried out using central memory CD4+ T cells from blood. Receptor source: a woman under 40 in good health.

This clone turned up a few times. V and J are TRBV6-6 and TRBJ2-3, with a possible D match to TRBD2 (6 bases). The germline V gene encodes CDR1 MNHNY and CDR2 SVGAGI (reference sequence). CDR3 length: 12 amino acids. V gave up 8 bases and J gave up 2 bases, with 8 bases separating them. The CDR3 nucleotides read TGTGCCAGCCTAGCGCCCACAGATACGCAGTATTTT. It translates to CASLAPTDTQYF.

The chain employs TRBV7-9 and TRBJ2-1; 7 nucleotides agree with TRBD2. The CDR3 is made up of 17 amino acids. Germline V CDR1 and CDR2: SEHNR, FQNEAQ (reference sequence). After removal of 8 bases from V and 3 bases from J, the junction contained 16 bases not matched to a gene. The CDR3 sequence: CASFPPRRESGYNEQFF. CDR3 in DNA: TGTGCCAGCTTTCCCCCACGGCGGGAGTCGGGCTACAATGAGCAGTTCTTC.

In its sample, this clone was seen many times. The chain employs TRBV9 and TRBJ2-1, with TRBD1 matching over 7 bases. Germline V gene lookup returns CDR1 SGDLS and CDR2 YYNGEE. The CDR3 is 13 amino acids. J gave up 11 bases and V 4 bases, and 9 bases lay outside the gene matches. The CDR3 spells CASSPSRGSQQFF. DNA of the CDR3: TGTGCCAGCAGCCCCTCCAGGGGGTCTCAGCAGTTCTTC.

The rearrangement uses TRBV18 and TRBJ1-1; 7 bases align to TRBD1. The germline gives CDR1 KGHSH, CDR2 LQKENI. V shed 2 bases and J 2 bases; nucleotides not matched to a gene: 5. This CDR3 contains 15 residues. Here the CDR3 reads CASSPIDRANTEAFF. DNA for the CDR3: TGTGCCAGCTCACCAATTGACAGGGCAAACACTGAAGCTTTCTTT.

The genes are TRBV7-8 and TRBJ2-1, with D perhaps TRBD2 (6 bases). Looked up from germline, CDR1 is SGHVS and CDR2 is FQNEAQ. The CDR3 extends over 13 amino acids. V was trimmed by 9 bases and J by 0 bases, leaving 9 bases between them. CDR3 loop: CASGGSSYNEQFF. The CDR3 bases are TGTGCCAGTGGGGGGAGCTCCTACAATGAGCAGTTCTTC.

For the CDR3, the DNA is TGTGCCAGCAGCCCAGGACAGGGAGTTGGCTACACCTTC. It encodes CASSPGQGVGYTF. The J gene is TRBJ1-2, the V gene TRBV25-1; 8 positions match TRBD1. The CDR3 totals 13 residues. From germline, CDR1 is MGHDK and CDR2 SYGVNS. With V trimmed by 6 bases and J by 7 bases, 7 bases remained unmatched.

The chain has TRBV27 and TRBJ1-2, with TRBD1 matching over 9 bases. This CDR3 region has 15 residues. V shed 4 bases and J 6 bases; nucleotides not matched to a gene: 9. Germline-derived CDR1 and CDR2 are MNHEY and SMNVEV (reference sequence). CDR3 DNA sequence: TGTGCCAGCAGTTATTCTTGGACAGGGGCGAATGGCTACACCTTC. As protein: CASSYSWTGANGYTF.

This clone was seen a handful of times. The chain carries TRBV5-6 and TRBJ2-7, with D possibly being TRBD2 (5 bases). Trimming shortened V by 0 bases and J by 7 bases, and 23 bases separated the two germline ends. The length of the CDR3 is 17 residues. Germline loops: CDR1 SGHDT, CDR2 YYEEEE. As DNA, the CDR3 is TGTGCCAGCAGCTTGGCCGTCAGTGTCGGGGATAGTCAGGAGCAGTACTTC. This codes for CASSLAVSVGDSQEQYF.